This T cell receptor beta chain was retrieved from a study of neurological immune-mediated disorders. TCRdb processed the 5' RACE reads anew with MiXCR; each CDR3 protein has one entry. The table records more than 50,000 distinct CDR3 sequences, 8% to 9% of them present only once. Germline V CDR1 and CDR2: SGHKS, YYEKEE (reference sequence). This CDR3 has 14 residues. V was pared by 1 base and J by 3 bases, with 4 bases of the junction left unmatched. There are many counts of this clonotype. Time point meaning: longitudinal time-point 3. The gene calls are TRBV5-5 and TRBJ2-7, with 7 bases matching TRBD1. The source material was PBMCs. The receptor's source is a woman in her 40s in good health. CDR3 in DNA: TGTGCCAGCAGCTTGTGGCCAGGGGGCTACGAGCAGTACTTC. Amino acids: CASSLWPGGYEQYF.